This T cell receptor (beta chain) was retrieved from a study of shared clonotypes between healthy human individuals. Repertoires were generated with immunoSEQ multiplex PCR, while TCRdb's copy carries only in-frame clones and drops some. This sample has about 2.4 million clones; approximately 94% occur once, and the top ten carry around 0.14%. The donors, all of them Caucasian adults, lived in Nashville, Tennessee. The split of CD4+ cells yielded CD45RA+ naive and CD45RA-negative memory subsets. General study findings and limits: Memory subsets had estimated richness that was generally smaller than that of naive subsets.

This CDR3 comprises 10 residues. Trimming took 3 bases from V and 10 from J, leaving 7 bases between them. Germline-derived CDR1 and CDR2 are GTSNPN and SVGIG (reference sequence). Notes on this clone: The antigen is not known.

V is TRBV30 and J is TRBJ2-1; a possible D gene is TRBD1 (5 bases). The sequenced sample was naive CD4+ T cells sorted from blood. Subset indicated: CD45RA+ positively selected. The clonotype comes from a man between 18 and 29 years old in good health. CDR3 sequence reads: CAWSRVEQFF. The CDR3 DNA is TGTGCCTGGAGCAGGGTAGAGCAGTTCTTC.